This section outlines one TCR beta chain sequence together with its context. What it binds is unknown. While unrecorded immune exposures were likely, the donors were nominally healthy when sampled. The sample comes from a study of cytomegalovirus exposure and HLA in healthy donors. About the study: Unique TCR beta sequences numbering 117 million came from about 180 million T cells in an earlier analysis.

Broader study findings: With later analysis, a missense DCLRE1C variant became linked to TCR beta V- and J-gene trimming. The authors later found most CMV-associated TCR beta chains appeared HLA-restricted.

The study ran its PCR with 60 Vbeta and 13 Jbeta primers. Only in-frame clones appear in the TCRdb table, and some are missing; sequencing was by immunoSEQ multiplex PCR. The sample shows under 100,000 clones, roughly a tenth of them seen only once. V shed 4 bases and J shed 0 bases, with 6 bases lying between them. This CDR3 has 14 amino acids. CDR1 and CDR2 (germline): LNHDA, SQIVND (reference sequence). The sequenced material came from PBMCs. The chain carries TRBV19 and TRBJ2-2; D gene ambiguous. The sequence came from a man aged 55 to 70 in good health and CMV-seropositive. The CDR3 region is CASSTQANTGELFF. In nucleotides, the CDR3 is TGTGCCAGTAGTACCCAGGCGAACACCGGGGAGCTGTTTTTT.